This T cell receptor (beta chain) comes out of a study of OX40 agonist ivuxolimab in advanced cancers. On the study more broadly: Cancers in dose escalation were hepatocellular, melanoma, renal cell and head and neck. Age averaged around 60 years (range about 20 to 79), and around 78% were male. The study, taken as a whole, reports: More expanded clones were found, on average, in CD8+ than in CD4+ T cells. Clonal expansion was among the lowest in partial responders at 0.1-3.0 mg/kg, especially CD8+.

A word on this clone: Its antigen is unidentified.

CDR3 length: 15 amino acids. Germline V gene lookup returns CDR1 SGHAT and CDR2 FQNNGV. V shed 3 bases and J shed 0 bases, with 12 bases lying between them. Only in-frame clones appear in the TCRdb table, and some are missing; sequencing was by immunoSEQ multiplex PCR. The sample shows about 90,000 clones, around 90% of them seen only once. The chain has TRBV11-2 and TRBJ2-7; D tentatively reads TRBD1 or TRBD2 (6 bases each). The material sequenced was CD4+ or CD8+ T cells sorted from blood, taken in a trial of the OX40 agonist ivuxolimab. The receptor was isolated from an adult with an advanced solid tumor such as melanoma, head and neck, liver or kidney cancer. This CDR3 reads CASSLGEDSSYEQYF. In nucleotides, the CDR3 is TGTGCCAGCAGCTTGGGGGAGGACAGCTCCTACGAGCAGTACTTC.